The clone carrying this T cell receptor beta chain turned up a few times. Its matching antigen is unknown. V gave up 8 bases and J gave up 0 bases, with 8 bases separating them. Germline-derived CDR1 and CDR2 are SGDLS and YYNGEE. The CDR3 has 12 residues. Profiling relied on immunoSEQ multiplex PCR, and the TCRdb table lists in-frame clones only, not all of them. The sample includes fewer than 90,000 clones, roughly three quarters of them seen just once. This sample is part of a study of early stage breast cancer tumors. Looking at the study overall: Under 10 ER+/PR+/HER2- tumors were invasive ductal; four were invasive lobular.

Study-wide results and caveats: Functional markers like CD4, CD8 and FOXP3 were missed in bulk sequencing. Compared with adjacent normal breast tissue, tumors showed 2.5 to 3-fold greater T cell density and higher clonality.

V gene TRBV9 combines with J gene TRBJ1-2; D might be TRBD1 (6 bases). This TCR derives from a person aged 55-75 years with breast cancer. The sample consisted of blood. The CDR3 nucleotides read TGTGCCAGGGGACAAGCTAACTATGGCTACACCTTC. As protein: CARGQANYGYTF.